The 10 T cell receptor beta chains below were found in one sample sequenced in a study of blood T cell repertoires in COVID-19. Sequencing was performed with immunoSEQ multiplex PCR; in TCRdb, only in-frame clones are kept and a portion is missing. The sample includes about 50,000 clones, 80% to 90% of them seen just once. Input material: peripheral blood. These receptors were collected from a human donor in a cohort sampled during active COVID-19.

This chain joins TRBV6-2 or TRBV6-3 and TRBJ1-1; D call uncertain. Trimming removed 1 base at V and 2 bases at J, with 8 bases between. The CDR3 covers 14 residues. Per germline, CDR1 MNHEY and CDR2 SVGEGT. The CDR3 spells CASSYYRSNTEAFF. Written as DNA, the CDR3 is TGTGCCAGCAGTTACTACAGATCTAACACTGAAGCTTTCTTT.

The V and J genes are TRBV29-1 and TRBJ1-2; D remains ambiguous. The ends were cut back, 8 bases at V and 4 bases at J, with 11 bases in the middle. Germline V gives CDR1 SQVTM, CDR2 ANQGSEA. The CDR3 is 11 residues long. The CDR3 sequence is CSIDEGYGYTF. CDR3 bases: TGCAGCATCGACGAGGGCTATGGCTACACCTTC.

Written as DNA, the CDR3 is TGTGCCAGCAGCCAAGGGACGGCGCGGGGTCAAGAGACCCAGTACTTC. It translates to CASSQGTARGQETQYF. This rearrangement joins TRBV4-2 to TRBJ2-5; D is perhaps TRBD2 (6 bases). Germline V gene lookup returns CDR1 LGHNA and CDR2 YNFKEQ. The V and J ends lost 1 base and 2 bases respectively, with 14 bases between them. The CDR3 contains 16 residues.

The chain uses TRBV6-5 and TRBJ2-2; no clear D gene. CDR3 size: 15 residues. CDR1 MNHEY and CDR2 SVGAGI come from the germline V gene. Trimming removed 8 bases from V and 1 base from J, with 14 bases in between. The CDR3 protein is CASPRPSVNTGELFF. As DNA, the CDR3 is TGTGCCAGCCCCCGCCCCAGCGTGAACACCGGGGAGCTGTTTTTT.

CDR3 DNA: TGCGCCAGCAGCTTGGCCAGGAGGGATTCACCCCTCCACTTT. It yields the protein CASSLARRDSPLHF. The chain couples TRBV5-1 to TRBJ1-6; D gene ambiguous. Germline V gene sequence: CDR1 SGHRS, CDR2 YFSETQ. The CDR3 totals 14 residues. The V end lost 0 bases, the J end lost 8 bases, and 9 bases lay between the germline ends.

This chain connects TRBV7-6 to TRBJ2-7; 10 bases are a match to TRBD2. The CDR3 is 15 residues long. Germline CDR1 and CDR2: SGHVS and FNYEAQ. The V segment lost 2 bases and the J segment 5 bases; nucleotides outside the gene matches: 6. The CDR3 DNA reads TGTGCCAGCAGCTTAAAATCTAGCGGGGGCGACGAGCAGTACTTC. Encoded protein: CASSLKSSGGDEQYF. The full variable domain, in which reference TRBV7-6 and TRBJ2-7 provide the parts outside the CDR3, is GAGVSQSPRYKVTKRGQDVALRCDPISGHVSLYWYRQALGQGPEFLTYFNYEAQQDKSGLPNDRFSAERPEGSISTLTIQRTEQRDSAMYRCASSLKSSGGDEQYFGPGTRLTVT.

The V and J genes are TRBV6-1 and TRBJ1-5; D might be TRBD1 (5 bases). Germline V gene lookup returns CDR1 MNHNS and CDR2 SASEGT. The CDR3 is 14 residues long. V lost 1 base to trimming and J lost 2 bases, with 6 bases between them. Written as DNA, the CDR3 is TGTGCCAGCAGTGAAGGGGGCGGCAATCAGCCCCAGCATTTT. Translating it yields CASSEGGGNQPQHF.

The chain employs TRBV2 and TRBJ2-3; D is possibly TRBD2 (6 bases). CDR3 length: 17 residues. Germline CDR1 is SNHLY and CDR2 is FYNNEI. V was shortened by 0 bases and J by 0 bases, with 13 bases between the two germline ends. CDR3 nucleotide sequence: TGTGCCAGCAGTGAAGCGCTTCCGCTAGCGAGCACAGATACGCAGTATTTT. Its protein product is CASSEALPLASTDTQYF.

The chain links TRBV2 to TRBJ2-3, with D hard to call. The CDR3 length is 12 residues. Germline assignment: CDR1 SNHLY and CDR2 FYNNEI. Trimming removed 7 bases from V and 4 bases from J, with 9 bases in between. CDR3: CASTPVPDTQYF. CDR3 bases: TGTGCCAGCACCCCAGTTCCAGATACGCAGTATTTT. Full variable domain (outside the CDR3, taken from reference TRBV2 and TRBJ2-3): EPEVTQTPSHQVTQMGQEVILRCVPISNHLYFYWYRQILGQKVEFLVSFYNNEISEKSEIFDDQFSVERPDGSNFTLKIRSTKLEDSAMYFCASTPVPDTQYFGPGTRLTVL.

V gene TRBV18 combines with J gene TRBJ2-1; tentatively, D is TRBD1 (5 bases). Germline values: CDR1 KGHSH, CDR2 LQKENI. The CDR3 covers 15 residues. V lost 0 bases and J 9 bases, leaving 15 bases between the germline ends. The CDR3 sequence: CASSPPRPFDSEQFF. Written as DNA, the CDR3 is TGTGCCAGCTCACCACCCCGACCCTTTGACAGTGAGCAGTTCTTC.